The source of this T cell receptor (beta chain) is a study of vaccination and CD4 T cells after COVID-19. This clonotype appeared a few times. Its antigen is not identified. Sequence data for DNA of cultured CD4+ T cells were generated by the Oncomine TCR Beta short-read assay. TCRdb redid the calling of the PCR reads with MiXCR, one entry per CDR3 protein. The sample lists approximately 5,800 distinct CDR3 sequences; approximately 40% were seen once. Treatment in this sample: approximately nine-day PBMC culture with coronavirus spike peptide pools or control peptides (ViraFEST assay). The unexposed donor gave CD4+ T cells before the COVID-19 pandemic (2011-2018). Per the germline V gene, CDR1 is SGDLS and CDR2 is YYNGEE. The germline V and J ends were trimmed by 0 bases and 8 bases, with 11 bases remaining between them. The CDR3 runs 13 residues.

The sequenced sample was CD4+ T cells from blood, cultured in vitro. The TCR was taken from a human donor in good health. The V gene is TRBV9, the J gene TRBJ1-2, with D unresolved. DNA of the CDR3: TGTGCCAGCAGCGTAGGCCCGGAAGGGGGCTACACCTTC. Translating it yields CASSVGPEGGYTF. The full variable domain, with the rest looked up from reference TRBV9 and TRBJ1-2, is DSGVTQTPKHLITATGQRVTLRCSPRSGDLSVYWYQQSLDQGLQFLIQYYNGEERAKGNILERFSAQQFPDLHSELNLSSLELGDSALYFCASSVGPEGGYTFGSGTRLTVV.